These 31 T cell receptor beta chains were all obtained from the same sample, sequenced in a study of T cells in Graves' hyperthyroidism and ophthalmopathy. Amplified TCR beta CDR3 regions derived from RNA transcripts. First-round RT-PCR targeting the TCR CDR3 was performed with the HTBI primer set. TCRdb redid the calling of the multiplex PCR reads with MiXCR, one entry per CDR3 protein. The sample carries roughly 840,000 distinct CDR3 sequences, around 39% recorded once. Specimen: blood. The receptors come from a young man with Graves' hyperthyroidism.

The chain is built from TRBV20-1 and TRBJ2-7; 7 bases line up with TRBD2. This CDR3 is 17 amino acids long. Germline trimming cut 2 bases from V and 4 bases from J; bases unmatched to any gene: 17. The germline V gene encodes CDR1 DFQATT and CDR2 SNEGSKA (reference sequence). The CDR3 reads CSARHRDYSLLEYEQYF. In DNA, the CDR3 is TGCAGTGCTAGACACCGGGACTATAGCTTACTTGAGTACGAGCAGTACTTC.

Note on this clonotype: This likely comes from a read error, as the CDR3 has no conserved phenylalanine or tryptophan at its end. The CDR3 bases are TGTGCCAGCAGCTCCACGGGGTTTCTGGGGAACTACGAGCAGTACCTC. It yields the protein CASSSTGFLGNYEQYL. The rearrangement links TRBV7-2 to TRBJ2-7; perhaps TRBD2 as D (5 bases). This CDR3 comprises 16 residues. Germline CDR1 SGHTA, CDR2 FQGNSA. V was cut by 4 bases and J by 3 bases, with 19 bases left in between.

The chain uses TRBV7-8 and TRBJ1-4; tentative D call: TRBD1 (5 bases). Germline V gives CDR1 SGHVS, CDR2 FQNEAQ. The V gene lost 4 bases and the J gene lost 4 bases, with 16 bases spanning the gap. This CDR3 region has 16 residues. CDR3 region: CASSSSTGIFNEKLFF. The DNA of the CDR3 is TGTGCCAGCAGCTCCTCTACAGGAATCTTTAATGAAAAACTGTTTTTT.

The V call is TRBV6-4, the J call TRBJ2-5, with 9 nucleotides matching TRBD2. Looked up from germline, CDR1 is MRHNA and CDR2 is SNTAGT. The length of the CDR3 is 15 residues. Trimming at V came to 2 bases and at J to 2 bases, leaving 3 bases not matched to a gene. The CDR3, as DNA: TGTGCCAGCAGTGACCTGAGCGGGAGGCAAGAGACCCAGTACTTC. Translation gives CASSDLSGRQETQYF.

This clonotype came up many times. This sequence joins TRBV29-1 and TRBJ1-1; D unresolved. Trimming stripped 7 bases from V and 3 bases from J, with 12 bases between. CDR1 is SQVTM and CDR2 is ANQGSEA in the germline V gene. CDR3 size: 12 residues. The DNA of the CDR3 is TGCAGCGCCTCCTACGGTGACACTGAAGCTTTCTTT. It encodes CSASYGDTEAFF.

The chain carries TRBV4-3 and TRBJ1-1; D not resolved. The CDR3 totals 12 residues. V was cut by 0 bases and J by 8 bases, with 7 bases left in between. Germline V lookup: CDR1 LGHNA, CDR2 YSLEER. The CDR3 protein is CASSQDNLEAFF. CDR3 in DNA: TGCGCCAGCAGCCAAGATAATTTGGAAGCTTTCTTT.

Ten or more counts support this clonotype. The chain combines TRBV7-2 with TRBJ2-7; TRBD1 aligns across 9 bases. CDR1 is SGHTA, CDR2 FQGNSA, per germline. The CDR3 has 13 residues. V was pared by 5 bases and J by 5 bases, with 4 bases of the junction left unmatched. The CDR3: CASSLQGANEQYF. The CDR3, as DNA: TGTGCCAGCAGCCTACAGGGGGCGAACGAGCAGTACTTC. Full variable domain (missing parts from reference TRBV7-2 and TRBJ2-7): GAGVSQSPSNKVTEKGKDVELRCDPISGHTALYWYRQSLGQGLEFLIYFQGNSAPDKSGLPSDRFSAERTGGSVSTLTIQRTQQEDSAVYLCASSLQGANEQYFGPGTRLTVT.

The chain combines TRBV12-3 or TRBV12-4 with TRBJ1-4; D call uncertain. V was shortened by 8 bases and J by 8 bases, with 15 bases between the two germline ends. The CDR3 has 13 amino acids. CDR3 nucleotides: TGTGCCAGCGGGGTACTGGCGGGGGAAAAACTGTTTTTT. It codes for CASGVLAGEKLFF.

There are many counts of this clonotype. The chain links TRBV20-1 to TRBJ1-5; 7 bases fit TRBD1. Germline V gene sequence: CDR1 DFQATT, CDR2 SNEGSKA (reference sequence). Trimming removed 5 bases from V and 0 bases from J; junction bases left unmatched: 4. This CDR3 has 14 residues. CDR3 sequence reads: CSAGGQYSNQPQHF. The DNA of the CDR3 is TGCAGTGCTGGGGGACAGTATAGCAATCAGCCCCAGCATTTT.

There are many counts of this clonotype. The CDR3 nucleotides read TGTGCCAGCAGGGACAGCAACAATCAGCCCCAGCATTTT. Its protein is CASRDSNNQPQHF. V is TRBV2 and J is TRBJ1-5; maybe TRBD1 (6 bases). Germline CDR1 reads SNHLY; CDR2 reads FYNNEI. CDR3 length: 13 residues. Trimming left V 6 bases short and J 3 bases short, with 9 bases between.

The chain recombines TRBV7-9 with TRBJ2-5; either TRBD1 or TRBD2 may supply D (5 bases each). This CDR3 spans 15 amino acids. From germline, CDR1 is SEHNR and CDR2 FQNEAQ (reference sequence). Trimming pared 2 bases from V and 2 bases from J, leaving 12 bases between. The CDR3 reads CASSLIGGSQETQYF. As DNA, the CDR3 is TGTGCCAGCAGCTTAATTGGGGGTTCACAAGAGACCCAGTACTTC.

The CDR3 protein is CASSPRRGHGTEAFF. The CDR3 DNA is TGTGCCAGCAGCCCCAGAAGGGGGCATGGGACTGAAGCTTTCTTT. The chain joins TRBV9 to TRBJ1-1, with 7 positions matching TRBD1. Trimming took 4 bases from V and 5 from J; bases not matched to a gene: 11. CDR3 length: 15 residues. Germline CDR1 SGDLS, CDR2 YYNGEE.

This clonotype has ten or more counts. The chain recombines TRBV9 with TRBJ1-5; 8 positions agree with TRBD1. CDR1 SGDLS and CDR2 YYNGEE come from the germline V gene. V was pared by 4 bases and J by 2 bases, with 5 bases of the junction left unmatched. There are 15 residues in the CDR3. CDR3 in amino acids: CASSPTGARNQPQHF. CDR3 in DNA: TGTGCCAGCAGCCCGACAGGGGCACGCAATCAGCCCCAGCATTTT.

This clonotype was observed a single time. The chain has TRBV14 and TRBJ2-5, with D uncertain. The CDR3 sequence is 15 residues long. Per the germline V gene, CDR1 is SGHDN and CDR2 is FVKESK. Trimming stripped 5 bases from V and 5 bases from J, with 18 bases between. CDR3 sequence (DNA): TGTGCCAGCAGCGTTGAAGCCGGGTCTGGGGAGACCCAGTACTTC. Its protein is CASSVEAGSGETQYF.

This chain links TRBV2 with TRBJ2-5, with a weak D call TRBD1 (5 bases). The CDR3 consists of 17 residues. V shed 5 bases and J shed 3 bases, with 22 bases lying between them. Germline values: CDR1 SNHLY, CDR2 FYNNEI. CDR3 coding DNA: TGTGCCAGCAGTTTGGACACGAACACTGAAGGGGAAGAGACCCAGTACTTC. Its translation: CASSLDTNTEGEETQYF. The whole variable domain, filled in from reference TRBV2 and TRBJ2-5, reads EPEVTQTPSHQVTQMGQEVILRCVPISNHLYFYWYRQILGQKVEFLVSFYNNEISEKSEIFDDQFSVERPDGSNFTLKIRSTKLEDSAMYFCASSLDTNTEGEETQYFGPGTRLLVL.

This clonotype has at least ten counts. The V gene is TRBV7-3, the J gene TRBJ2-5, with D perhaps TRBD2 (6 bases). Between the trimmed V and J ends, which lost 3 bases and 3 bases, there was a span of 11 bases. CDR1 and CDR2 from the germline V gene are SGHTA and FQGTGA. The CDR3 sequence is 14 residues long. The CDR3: CASSLGRDEETQYF. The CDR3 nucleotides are TGTGCCAGCAGCTTGGGGCGGGATGAAGAGACCCAGTACTTC.

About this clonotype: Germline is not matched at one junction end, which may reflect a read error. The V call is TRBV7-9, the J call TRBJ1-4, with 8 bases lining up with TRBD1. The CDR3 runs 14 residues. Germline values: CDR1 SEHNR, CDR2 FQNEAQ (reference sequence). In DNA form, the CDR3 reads TGCGCCAGCAGCCTCGGACAGGGTGTATTAGAACTGTTTTTT. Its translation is CASSLGQGVLELFF.

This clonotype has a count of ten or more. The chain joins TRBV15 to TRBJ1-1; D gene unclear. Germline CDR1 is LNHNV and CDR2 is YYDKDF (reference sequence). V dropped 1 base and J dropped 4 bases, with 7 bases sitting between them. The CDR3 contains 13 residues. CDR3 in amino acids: CATSRGPATEAFF. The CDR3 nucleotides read TGTGCCACCAGCAGAGGACCCGCCACTGAAGCTTTCTTT.

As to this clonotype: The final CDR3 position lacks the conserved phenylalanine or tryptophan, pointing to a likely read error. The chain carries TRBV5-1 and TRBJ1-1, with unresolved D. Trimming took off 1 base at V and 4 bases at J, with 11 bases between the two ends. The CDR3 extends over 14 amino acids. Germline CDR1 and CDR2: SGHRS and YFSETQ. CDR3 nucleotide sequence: TGCGCCAGCAGCTTGCAAAGGGCCGGCACTGAAGCTTTCCTT. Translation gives CASSLQRAGTEAFL.

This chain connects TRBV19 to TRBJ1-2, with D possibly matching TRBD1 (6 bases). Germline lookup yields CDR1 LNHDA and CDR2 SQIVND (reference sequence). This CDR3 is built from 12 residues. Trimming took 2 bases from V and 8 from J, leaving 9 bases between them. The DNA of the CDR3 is TGTGCCAGTAGTATAACAGGGAGAGGCTACACCTTC. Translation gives CASSITGRGYTF.

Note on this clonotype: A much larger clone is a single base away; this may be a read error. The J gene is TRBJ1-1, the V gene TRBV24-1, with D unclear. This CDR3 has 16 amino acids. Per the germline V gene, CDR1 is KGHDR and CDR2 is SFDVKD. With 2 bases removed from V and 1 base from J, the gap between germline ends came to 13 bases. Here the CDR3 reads CATSDYPGLQNTEAFF. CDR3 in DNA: TGTGCCACCAGTGATTACCCCGGGTTACAGAACACTGAAGCTTTCTTT.

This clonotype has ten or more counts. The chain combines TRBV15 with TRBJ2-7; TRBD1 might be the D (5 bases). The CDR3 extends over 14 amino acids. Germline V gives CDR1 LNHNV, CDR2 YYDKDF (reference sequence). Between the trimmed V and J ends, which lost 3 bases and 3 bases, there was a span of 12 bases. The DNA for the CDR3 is TGTGCCACCAGCAGCTTAGACAGATTCTACGAGCAGTACTTC. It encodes CATSSLDRFYEQYF.

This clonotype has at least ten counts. CDR3 DNA sequence: TGTGCCAGCAGCTTGGACAGTCTAGAGACCCAGTACTTC. It encodes CASSLDSLETQYF. The chain has TRBV5-5 and TRBJ2-5; D ambiguous. The CDR3 spans 13 residues. V shed 0 bases and J shed 4 bases, with 7 bases lying between them. The germline CDR1 and CDR2 sequences are SGHKS and YYEKEE (reference sequence).

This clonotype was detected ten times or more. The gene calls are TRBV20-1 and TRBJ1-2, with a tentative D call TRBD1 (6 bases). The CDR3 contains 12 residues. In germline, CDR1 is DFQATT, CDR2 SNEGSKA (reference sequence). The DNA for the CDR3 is TGCAGCCAGGGGTCAGCTAACTATGGCTACACCTTC. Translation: CSQGSANYGYTF.

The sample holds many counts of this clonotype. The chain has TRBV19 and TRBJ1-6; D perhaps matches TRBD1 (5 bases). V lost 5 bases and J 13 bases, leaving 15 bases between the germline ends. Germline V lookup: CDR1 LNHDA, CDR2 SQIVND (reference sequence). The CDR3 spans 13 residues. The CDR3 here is CASSGWDRSPLHF. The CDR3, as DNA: TGTGCCAGTAGTGGGTGGGACCGCTCGCCCCTCCACTTT. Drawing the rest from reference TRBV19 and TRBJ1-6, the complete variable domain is DGGITQSPKYLFRKEGQNVTLSCEQNLNHDAMYWYRQDPGQGLRLIYYSQIVNDFQKGDIAEGYSVSREKKESFPLTVTSAQKNPTAFYLCASSGWDRSPLHFGNGTRLTVT.

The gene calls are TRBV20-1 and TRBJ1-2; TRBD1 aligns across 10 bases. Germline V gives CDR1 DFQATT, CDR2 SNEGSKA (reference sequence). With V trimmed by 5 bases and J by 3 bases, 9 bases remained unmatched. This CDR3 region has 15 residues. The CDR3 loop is CSAYDRGQGHYGYTF. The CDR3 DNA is TGCAGTGCTTACGACCGGGGACAGGGGCACTATGGCTACACCTTC.

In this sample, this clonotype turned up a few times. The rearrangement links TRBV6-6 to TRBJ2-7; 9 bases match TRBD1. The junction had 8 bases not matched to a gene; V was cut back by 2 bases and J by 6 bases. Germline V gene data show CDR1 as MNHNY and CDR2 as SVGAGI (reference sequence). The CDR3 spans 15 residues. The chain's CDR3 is CASSYPNRGPVEQYF. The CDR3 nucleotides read TGTGCCAGCAGTTACCCCAACAGGGGGCCGGTCGAGCAGTACTTC.

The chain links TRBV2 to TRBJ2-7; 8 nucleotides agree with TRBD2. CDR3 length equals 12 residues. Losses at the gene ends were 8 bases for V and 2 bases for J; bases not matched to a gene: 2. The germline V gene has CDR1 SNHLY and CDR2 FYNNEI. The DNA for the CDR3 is TGTGCCAGCGGACTAGCAACCTACGAGCAGTACTTC. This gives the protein CASGLATYEQYF. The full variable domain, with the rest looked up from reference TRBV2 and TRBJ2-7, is EPEVTQTPSHQVTQMGQEVILRCVPISNHLYFYWYRQILGQKVEFLVSFYNNEISEKSEIFDDQFSVERPDGSNFTLKIRSTKLEDSAMYFCASGLATYEQYFGPGTRLTVT.

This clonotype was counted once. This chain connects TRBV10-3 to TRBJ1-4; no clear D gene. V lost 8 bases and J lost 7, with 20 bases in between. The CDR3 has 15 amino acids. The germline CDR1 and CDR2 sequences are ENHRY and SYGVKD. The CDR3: CAIRSTGELSEKLFF. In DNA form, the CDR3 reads TGTGCCATCCGGTCCACCGGGGAGCTGAGTGAAAAACTGTTTTTT.

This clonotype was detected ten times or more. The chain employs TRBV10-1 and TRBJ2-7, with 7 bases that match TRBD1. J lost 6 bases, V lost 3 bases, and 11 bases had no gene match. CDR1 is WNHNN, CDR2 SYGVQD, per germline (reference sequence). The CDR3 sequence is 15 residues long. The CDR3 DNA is TGCGCCAGCAGTGAAGAGGGGGCGCTCGGGTCCGAGCAGTACTTC. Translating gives CASSEEGALGSEQYF.

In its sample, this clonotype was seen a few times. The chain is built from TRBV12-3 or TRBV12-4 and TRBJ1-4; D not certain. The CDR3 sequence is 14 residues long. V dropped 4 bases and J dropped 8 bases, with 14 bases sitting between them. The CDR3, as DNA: TGTGCCAGCAGTTCAGGCGTGGGGATCGAAAAACTGTTTTTT. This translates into CASSSGVGIEKLFF.